This record concerns one T cell receptor (beta chain) sequence. This clonotype was recorded a few times. Its target antigen remains unknown. No much larger clonotype is one base removed from it; base qualities were not supplied. Trimming at the junction amounts to 4 bases on V and 1 base on J, and the germline ends lie 6 bases apart. Reading the germline V gene gives CDR1 SGHRS and CDR2 YFSETQ. The CDR3 has 13 amino acids, counting the end cysteine and phenylalanine. Solely the CDR3 DNA is kept, with 39 bases framed from the first base. The sample's time point label, in plain terms: blood at routine non-recurrence follow-up after resection. Whole RNA extracted from tumor and nontumor lung tissue, or from cryopreserved PBMC samples, was used for TCR sequencing without cell sorting. A patient was chosen for TCR sequencing only when enough RNA was available from at least two tumor regions. The method was 5' RACE. Instrument on record: NextSeq 500. In the TCR library protocol, a unique molecular identifier was attached to each TCR cDNA molecule so that PCR and sequencing errors could be corrected. As for the original processing: Decombinator tools were used for TCR identification, UMI-based error correction and CDR3 extraction. TCRs above a frequency of 2 per 1,000, corresponding to the top 1% of the tumor frequency distribution, were defined as expanded. Each repertoire was subsampled 100 times to 5,000 TCRs, after which Renyi diversity was computed with the R vegan package. To build CDR3 similarity networks, amino acid triplet string-kernel similarity was used, and CDR3s were connected when their pairwise similarity was above 0.82. The public reads were run again by TCRdb, first through fastp at Q25 and then through MiXCR, and only productive beta chains were kept. CDR3 protein duplicates are merged, each entry listing the most common genes and DNA. The V and J calls and clone size come from TCRdb's table, not from the authors' own analysis. This sample has some 120,000 distinct CDR3 sequences in its table, and 10% to 15% of those were observed once. 15% to 20% of the sample goes to the ten largest clones.

This sample stems from a study of spatial heterogeneity in lung cancer (dated by TCRdb to between 2018 and 2021). Study-wide context: Donors were 72 patients with early-stage, untreated non-small cell lung cancer from the lung TRACERx cohort. Follow-up PBMC samples were sequenced whenever the samples were available, and the median time to follow-up was about 2 years after resection. More beta-chain than alpha-chain transcripts were consistently detected, likely reflecting higher beta-chain transcript abundance. In the raw uncorrected reads, each unique combination of TCR and UMI appeared more than ten times on average. TCR alpha and beta repertoires were quantitatively compared across multiple tumor regions, matched nontumor lung and blood in non-small cell lung cancer. Nonsynonymous mutation counts, determined by whole-exome sequencing of tumor tissue, were related to TCR repertoire features. At surgery, hundreds of tumor regions, some 61 matched nontumor lung samples and 50 to 60 PBMC samples were TCR-sequenced for both alpha and beta chains.

Overall study outcomes, separate from this receptor: Ubiquitous expanded tumor TCRs were found in blood more often at tumor resection than at routine follow-up. Only 11 to 15 patients were included in the comparisons of baseline and follow-up blood repertoires. Confirming at a functional level the hypothesis that regional TCRs recognize regional mutations was considered to require additional single-cell paired TCR alpha and beta sequencing.

This TCR came from a male donor with early-stage non-small cell lung cancer. The material was PBMCs, obtained at follow-up. The chain joins TRBV5-1 to TRBJ1-5; a confident D gene designation cannot be given. The DNA sequence is as follows: TGCGCCAGCAGCGAACGGAGCAATCAGCCCCAGCATTTT. Its translation reads: CASSERSNQPQHF. Beyond the CDR3, the reference TRBV5-1 and TRBJ1-5 genes provide the residues; the full variable domain reads: KAGVTQTPRYLIKTRGQQVTLSCSPISGHRSVSWYQQTPGQGLQFLFEYFSETQRNKGNFPGRFSGRQFSNSRSEMNVSTLELGDSALYLCASSERSNQPQHFGDGTRLSIL.